Detailed here is one T cell receptor (beta chain). Antigen specificity is unknown. The sample belongs to a study of shared clonotypes between healthy human individuals. Study findings and constraints: Naive subsets usually exceeded memory subsets in estimated richness. Several donors had about 5.1% of their naive CD4 clonotypes in common. Depth was large, yet rarefaction showed that sorted-subset sequencing was incomplete.

Data came from immunoSEQ multiplex PCR; TCRdb stores just in-frame clones and leaves some out. The sample contains 2 million to 2.5 million clones, around 95% of which appear only once. The CDR3 extends over 15 amino acids. CDR1 is KGHSH, CDR2 LQKENI, per germline. V lost 3 bases, J lost 9 bases, and 15 bases lay in between. This sequence was found in a man younger than 35 in good health. The rearrangement uses TRBV18 and TRBJ1-6; possibly TRBD1 for D (5 bases). Input material: naive CD4+ T cells sorted from blood. Subset noted: CD45RA+ positively selected. CDR3 nucleotides: TGTGCCAGCTCACCGGCGGCAGGGATGGGTTCACCCCTCCACTTT. Protein product: CASSPAAGMGSPLHF.